This is a list of T cell receptor beta chains from one sample in a study of cytomegalovirus exposure and HLA in healthy donors. The assay was immunoSEQ multiplex PCR, and TCRdb's table has in-frame clones only and misses some. The sample has approximately 150,000 clones; approximately 80% are singletons. The sequencing sample was made of PBMCs. Every receptor here comes from a man aged 30-40 years in good health and CMV-seropositive. CDR3s include the opening cysteine and the closing phenylalanine or tryptophan. A D gene is named only where the DNA matches it firmly. For some rows the clone size is stated as once, few or many, or as a class when expanded; others skip it.

abundance	j_gene	v_gene	d_gene	CDR3aa	CDR3nt
-	TRBJ2-2	TRBV5-6	-	CASSRFPGELFF	TGTGCCAGCAGTCGTTTCCCCGGGGAGCTGTTTTTT
-	TRBJ1-1	TRBV30	-	CAWSVQENTEAFF	TGTGCCTGGAGTGTTCAGGAGAACACTGAAGCTTTCTTT
few	TRBJ2-7	TRBV19	-	CASTPGGTAYEQYF	TGTGCCAGTACCCCGGGGGGCACCGCCTACGAGCAGTACTTC
-	TRBJ1-6	TRBV28	-	CASSGQLNSPLHF	TGTGCCAGCAGTGGACAACTTAATTCACCCCTCCACTTT
-	TRBJ2-1	TRBV15	TRBD2	CATRASGGAYEQFF	TGTGCCACCAGAGCTAGCGGGGGGGCTTATGAGCAGTTCTTC
-	TRBJ2-2	TRBV27	TRBD2	CASSPSLAGDTGELFF	TGTGCCAGCAGTCCCAGTCTAGCGGGGGACACCGGGGAGCTGTTTTTT
-	TRBJ1-2	TRBV29-1	-	CSANQGHYGYTF	TGCAGCGCCAATCAGGGTCACTATGGCTACACCTTC
-	TRBJ2-1	TRBV2	TRBD2	CASSTWTSAELGNEQFF	TGTGCCAGCAGTACCTGGACTAGCGCCGAACTGGGCAATGAGCAGTTCTTC
-	TRBJ2-7	TRBV7-9	TRBD2	CASGGGRAGEQYF	TGTGCCAGCGGGGGGGGAAGGGCTGGGGAGCAGTACTTC
-	TRBJ2-7	TRBV6-5	TRBD2	CASSSIAGAYEQYF	TGTGCCAGCAGTTCTATAGCGGGAGCCTACGAGCAGTACTTC
-	TRBJ1-6	TRBV7-8	TRBD1	CASSLRGTGGNYNSPLHF	TGTGCCAGCAGCTTAAGGGGGACAGGGGGGAACTATAATTCACCCCTCCACTTT
-	TRBJ2-3	TRBV5-1	-	CASRLGTDTQYF	TGCGCCAGCAGACTGGGCACAGATACGCAGTATTTT
-	TRBJ2-5	TRBV5-1	TRBD2	CASSLVAGSGETQYF	TGCGCCAGCAGCTTGGTAGCGGGGTCGGGTGAGACCCAGTACTTC
-	TRBJ2-1	TRBV10-1	TRBD1	CASSATGGPYNEQFF	TGCGCCAGCAGTGCCACAGGGGGACCCTACAATGAGCAGTTCTTC
-	TRBJ2-5	TRBV9	-	CASSVAQETQYF	TGTGCCAGCAGCGTAGCTCAAGAGACCCAGTACTTC
-	TRBJ1-5	TRBV19	-	CASSIAGTEPQHF	TGTGCCAGTAGTATAGCCGGTACAGAGCCCCAGCATTTT
-	TRBJ2-5	TRBV30	TRBD1	CAWSYGQGVWETQYF	TGTGCCTGGAGTTACGGACAGGGCGTGTGGGAGACCCAGTACTTC
-	TRBJ2-4	TRBV29-1	TRBD1	CSAKRTGENIQYF	TGCAGCGCAAAAAGGACAGGCGAAAACATTCAGTACTTC
-	TRBJ2-4	TRBV6-1	TRBD1	CASSEGQGVFNIQYF	TGTGCCAGCAGTGAGGGACAGGGGGTTTTTAACATTCAGTACTTC
few	TRBJ2-7	TRBV2	-	CASSDGQQYEQYF	TGTGCCAGCAGTGACGGACAGCAATACGAGCAGTACTTC
-	TRBJ2-7	TRBV28	-	CASSLSNYEQYF	TGTGCCAGCAGTTTGTCCAACTACGAGCAGTACTTC
-	TRBJ2-7	TRBV19	TRBD2	CASSPPAAGGVYEQYF	TGTGCCAGTAGCCCCCCGGCGGCGGGGGGGGTCTACGAGCAGTACTTC
-	TRBJ1-5	TRBV30	-	CAWSGGDGEPQHF	TGTGCCTGGAGTGGGGGGGACGGAGAGCCCCAGCATTTT
many	TRBJ1-1	TRBV6-5	-	CASSYREVNTEAFF	TGTGCCAGCAGTTACCGAGAGGTGAACACTGAAGCTTTCTTT
few	TRBJ1-1	TRBV7-2	TRBD1	CASSVRQGMNTEAFF	TGTGCCAGCAGCGTAAGACAGGGAATGAACACTGAAGCTTTCTTT
-	TRBJ1-4	TRBV6-1	-	CASIDLGREKEKLFF	TGTGCCAGCATCGACCTCGGGAGGGAAAAAGAAAAACTGTTTTTT
-	TRBJ2-1	TRBV14	TRBD2	CASSFPGYRREEQFF	TGTGCCAGCAGCTTCCCGGGCTACAGGCGGGAGGAGCAGTTCTTC
-	TRBJ1-2	TRBV5-4	TRBD1	CASSLQQGDGYTF	TGTGCCAGCAGCTTGCAACAGGGGGATGGCTACACCTTC
-	TRBJ2-5	TRBV4-1	TRBD2	CASSQVPSGDQETQYF	TGCGCCAGCAGCCAAGTCCCTAGCGGGGACCAAGAGACCCAGTACTTC
-	TRBJ1-5	TRBV6-5	-	CASSYGQNQPQHF	TGTGCCAGCAGTTACGGACAGAATCAGCCCCAGCATTTT
-	TRBJ2-3	TRBV18	TRBD1	CASSPPSDRGDTQYF	TGTGCCAGCTCACCCCCCTCCGACAGGGGAGATACGCAGTATTTT
-	TRBJ1-3	TRBV9	TRBD1	CASSVQGAYGNTIYF	TGTGCCAGCAGCGTGCAGGGGGCTTATGGAAACACCATATATTTT
-	TRBJ1-3	TRBV6-5	-	CASSYSIRGSGNTIYF	TGTGCCAGCAGTTACTCAATCAGGGGCTCTGGAAACACCATATATTTT
-	TRBJ1-3	TRBV6-6	TRBD1	CASRDTGTGGGNTIYF	TGTGCCAGCAGAGATACCGGGACAGGGGGTGGAAACACCATATATTTT
-	TRBJ1-3	TRBV4-2	TRBD1	CASSPRTGLTGNTIYF	TGTGCCAGCAGCCCGCGGACAGGGTTGACAGGAAACACCATATATTTT
once	TRBJ2-7	TRBV10-3	TRBD1	CAISELDRGAYEQYF	TGTGCCATCAGTGAGTTGGACAGGGGGGCCTACGAGCAGTACTTC
-	TRBJ2-1	TRBV9	TRBD2	CASSPLAGGSYNEQFF	TGTGCCAGCAGCCCACTAGCGGGGGGCTCCTACAATGAGCAGTTCTTC
-	TRBJ2-7	TRBV7-3	-	CASRQPGREYEQYF	TGTGCCAGCCGCCAGCCGGGGAGAGAGTACGAGCAGTACTTC
few	TRBJ1-5	TRBV20-1	TRBD1	CSAPTGMAQHF	TGCAGTGCCCCGACAGGGATGGCCCAGCATTTT
few	TRBJ1-4	TRBV5-4	-	CASSKVGGGKLFF	TGTGCCAGCAGCAAGGTCGGGGGAGGGAAACTGTTTTTT
once	TRBJ1-3	TRBV5-1	-	CASSPGAFSGNTIYF	TGCGCCAGCAGCCCCGGAGCCTTCTCTGGAAACACCATATATTTT
-	TRBJ1-6	TRBV5-5	-	CASSLQGANNSPLHF	TGTGCCAGCAGCTTGCAAGGGGCCAATAATTCACCCCTCCACTTT
-	TRBJ1-1	TRBV18	TRBD1	CASSPPSIDPGGTEAFF	TGTGCCAGCTCACCACCTTCTATCGACCCAGGGGGGACTGAAGCTTTCTTT
-	TRBJ1-2	TRBV5-6	-	CASSSTVGAGYGYTF	TGTGCCAGCAGCTCTACGGTGGGGGCGGGCTATGGCTACACCTTC
-	TRBJ1-1	TRBV5-1	TRBD1	CASSLETGGTEAFF	TGCGCCAGCAGCTTGGAGACAGGGGGTACTGAAGCTTTCTTT
-	TRBJ1-2	TRBV6-1	-	CASSDRGSYGYTF	TGTGCCAGCAGTGACCGGGGTAGCTATGGCTACACCTTC